This TCR beta chain was profiled in a study of T cell responses to AZD1222 COVID-19 vaccine. Germline V gene data show CDR1 as LNHDA and CDR2 as SQIVND (reference sequence). V shed 4 bases, J shed 4 bases, and the junction held 2 bases outside the gene matches. The CDR3 has 15 residues. General observations from the study: A mostly white British donor set with more females was recruited, and clonal diversity was possibly underestimated. Spike-specific TCRs gained breadth and depth after people received two AZD1222 doses. The repertoires were collected only after the peak T cell response.

Remarks on this clone: The antigen is unknown.

Sequencing was performed with immunoSEQ multiplex PCR; in TCRdb, only in-frame clones are kept and a portion is missing. The sample holds about 92,000 clones, 88% seen once. The sample here was peripheral blood, taken on day 0 of AZD1222 vaccination. The chain couples TRBV19 to TRBJ2-1, with 12 bases fitting TRBD2. This TCR was sampled from an adult in good health. The CDR3 sequence is CASSTTSGRYNEQFF. The DNA of the CDR3 is TGTGCCAGTAGTACGACTAGCGGGAGATACAATGAGCAGTTCTTC.